The rows below give T cell receptor beta chains drawn from one sample of a study of cytomegalovirus exposure and HLA in healthy donors. Clones were sequenced by immunoSEQ multiplex PCR, and TCRdb holds only the in-frame ones, with some missing. The table includes fewer than 200,000 clones, around 83% detected once. Sequenced material: PBMCs. The receptor set was obtained from a man aged 50-60 years in good health and CMV-seronegative. Both conserved end residues are part of each CDR3. The D gene is left open where the match is weak. Clone size appears in some rows only: once, few, many, or a class for an expanded clone.

>few|TRBJ2-7|-|TRBV6-6
TGTGCCAGCAGTCCCCGGGACATCTACGAGCAGTACTTC
CASSPRDIYEQYF
>-|TRBJ2-5|TRBD1|TRBV29-1
TGCAGCGCTCCTTGGGACAGGGGGCGCCAAGAGACCCAGTACTTC
CSAPWDRGRQETQYF
>-|TRBJ1-1|-|TRBV27
TGTGCCAGCAGTTTTGACAGAGCAGTGGGCACTGAAGCTTTCTTT
CASSFDRAVGTEAFF
>-|TRBJ1-4|-|TRBV9
TGTGCCAGCAGCCCCGGAGGGGCAACTAATGAAAAACTGTTTTTT
CASSPGGATNEKLFF
>few|TRBJ2-7|TRBD2|TRBV7-2
TGTGCCAGCAGCCGTATGGGACTAGCGGGAGGTGGGTACGAGCAGTACTTC
CASSRMGLAGGGYEQYF
>-|TRBJ2-7|TRBD1|TRBV5-4
TGTGCCAGCAGCTCTCCGGGACAGGCGTCCTACGAGCAGTACTTC
CASSSPGQASYEQYF
>-|TRBJ1-4|TRBD1|TRBV7-9
TGTGCCAGCAGCTCCGAACAGGGGGCTAATGAAAAACTGTTTTTT
CASSSEQGANEKLFF
>-|TRBJ1-6|-|TRBV27
TGTGCCAGCTCCCCCCGGGACGGAGGGGATTCACCCCTCCACTTT
CASSPRDGGDSPLHF
>-|TRBJ1-1|-|TRBV30
TGTGCCTGGGTCCGGACGGGGATGATCACTGAAGCTTTCTTT
CAWVRTGMITEAFF
>once|TRBJ2-7|-|TRBV6-6
TGTGCCAGCGGGGCGGCGACAGTGCACGAGCAGTACTTC
CASGAATVHEQYF
>-|TRBJ2-1|-|TRBV9
TGTGCCAGCAGCGCCCAGGAGGCCACCGAGCAGTTCTTC
CASSAQEATEQFF
>-|TRBJ1-2|TRBD1|TRBV7-2
TGTGCCAGCAGCTCACAGGGGGTGGGTGGCTACACCTTC
CASSSQGVGGYTF
>-|TRBJ1-1|TRBD1|TRBV7-2
TGTGCCAGCAGCCCTCACAGGGGAAAGACTGAAGCTTTCTTT
CASSPHRGKTEAFF
>few|TRBJ1-1|-|TRBV7-9
TGTGCCAGCACTCTCGGCGGAATGAACACTGAAGCTTTCTTT
CASTLGGMNTEAFF
>-|TRBJ1-1|TRBD1|TRBV7-9
TGTTCCAGCAGCTTAGGGGCAGGGGGATTTCGGACTGAAGCTTTCTTT
CSSSLGAGGFRTEAFF